The 31 T cell receptor beta chains below all came from one sample that was sequenced in a study of T cells in Graves' hyperthyroidism and ophthalmopathy. Amplification yielded TCR beta CDR3 regions, with RNA transcripts as the source. During a first-round RT-PCR of the TCR CDR3, the HTBI primer set was used. Each CDR3 protein is one row after TCRdb ran MiXCR on the multiplex PCR reads. Among 650,000 to 850,000 distinct CDR3 sequences listed, 18% were seen once. Sequenced material: blood. These receptors were collected from a woman aged 45 to 65 with Graves' hyperthyroidism that later progressed to Graves' ophthalmopathy.

The chain joins TRBV19 to TRBJ1-5; weak D call: TRBD1 (6 bases). Between the trimmed V and J ends, which lost 4 bases and 0 bases, there was a span of 19 bases. This CDR3 spans 18 amino acids. The germline CDR1 and CDR2 sequences are LNHDA and SQIVND (reference sequence). The CDR3 DNA sequence: TGTGCCAGTAGTACCAGACGCTTACAGGGCGATAGCAATCAGCCCCAGCATTTT. Translated, it gives CASSTRRLQGDSNQPQHF.

Details on this clonotype: A much larger clone is a single base away; this may be a read error. The chain's CDR3 is CAWSASTEAFF. CDR3 sequence (DNA): TGTGCCTGGAGTGCTTCCACTGAAGCTTTCTTT. The chain employs TRBV30 and TRBJ1-1; D gene ambiguous. Per germline, CDR1 GTSNPN and CDR2 SVGIG (reference sequence). The CDR3 length is 11 residues. V was pared by 1 base and J by 4 bases, with 4 bases between. The whole variable domain, filled in from reference TRBV30 and TRBJ1-1, reads SQTIHQWPATLVQPVGSPLSLECTVEGTSNPNLYWYRQAAGRGLQLLFYSVGIGQISSEVPQNLSASRPQDRQFILSSKKLLLSDSGFYLCAWSASTEAFFGQGTRLTVV.

On this clonotype: A read error may be the cause here, since a much bigger clone is one base away. The J gene is TRBJ2-2, the V gene TRBV12-3 or TRBV12-4; 7 bases fit TRBD2. This CDR3 is 14 amino acids long. The CDR3 bases are TGTCCCAGCACTTCAGGACTAGGGGATGGGGAGCTGTTTTTT. It encodes CPSTSGLGDGELFF.

The chain couples TRBV24-1 to TRBJ2-5, with 14 bases aligning to TRBD2. Germline CDR1 is KGHDR and CDR2 is SFDVKD. V dropped 5 bases and J dropped 2; count of bases not matched to a gene: 3. This CDR3 is 16 amino acids long. The CDR3 loop reads CATSAGLAGGQETQYF. The CDR3 DNA is TGTGCCACCAGTGCCGGACTAGCGGGGGGACAAGAGACCCAGTACTTC.

The chain is built from TRBV11-2 and TRBJ1-6, with D perhaps matching TRBD1 (6 bases). The germline V gene encodes CDR1 SGHAT and CDR2 FQNNGV. The CDR3 length is 15 residues. The ends were cut back, 2 bases at V and 9 bases at J, with 14 bases in the middle. CDR3 amino acids: CASSLSGHRPSPLHF. CDR3 nucleotide sequence: TGTGCCAGCAGCTTATCGGGACATCGTCCTTCACCCCTCCACTTT.

This clonotype was detected a few times. The chain uses TRBV9 and TRBJ2-3; the D gene is possibly TRBD1 (8 bases). Germline-derived CDR1 and CDR2 are SGDLS and YYNGEE. There are 15 residues in the CDR3. V dropped 4 bases and J dropped 5 bases, with 17 bases sitting between them. DNA of the CDR3: TGTGCCAGCAGCTACACAGGGGGGGGGCTAGATACGCAGTATTTT. Encoded protein: CASSYTGGGLDTQYF.

This clonotype was observed at least ten times. V is TRBV30 and J is TRBJ2-7, with 7 bases identical to TRBD2. Germline loops: CDR1 GTSNPN, CDR2 SVGIG (reference sequence). V lost 1 base and J lost 6; bases outside the gene matches: 9. This CDR3 has 14 residues. CDR3 nucleotides: TGTGCCTGGAGTGCCTTGCGGGGGATTCCCGAGCAGTACTTC. Translated, it gives CAWSALRGIPEQYF.

This clonotype was picked up many times. This chain joins TRBV12-3 or TRBV12-4 and TRBJ1-5, with TRBD1 matching 9 bases. J gave up 5 bases and V 6 bases, and 8 bases lay outside the gene matches. This CDR3 is built from 15 residues. CDR3 DNA sequence: TGTGCCAGCAGAAAACAGGGGGCCGGGGATCAGCCCCAGCATTTT. Its translation: CASRKQGAGDQPQHF.

This clonotype was observed a handful of times. This chain joins TRBV5-4 and TRBJ2-7; D is possibly TRBD2 (6 bases). The CDR3 length is 14 residues. Germline loops: CDR1 SGHNT, CDR2 YYREEE (reference sequence). Trimming stripped 4 bases from V and 3 bases from J, with 14 bases between. This CDR3 is CASSVQRGNYEQYF. The DNA of the CDR3 is TGTGCCAGCAGCGTCCAGCGCGGGAACTACGAGCAGTACTTC. Full variable domain (outside the CDR3, taken from reference TRBV5-4 and TRBJ2-7): ETGVTQSPTHLIKTRGQQVTLRCSSQSGHNTVSWYQQALGQGPQFIFQYYREEENGRGNFPPRFSGLQFPNYSSELNVNALELDDSALYLCASSVQRGNYEQYFGPGTRLTVT.

This clonotype came up many times. This rearrangement joins TRBV11-3 to TRBJ2-3, with D hard to call. V was clipped by 10 bases and J by 0 bases, with 11 bases between them. Germline V gene sequence: CDR1 SGHNT, CDR2 YENEEA. This CDR3 contains 13 residues. CDR3 protein: CATNVSSTDTQYF. The DNA of the CDR3 is TGTGCCACAAACGTCTCGAGCACAGATACGCAGTATTTT.

This clonotype was counted many times. The chain joins TRBV11-2 to TRBJ2-7; D might be TRBD2 (6 bases). Germline CDR1 and CDR2: SGHAT and FQNNGV. V was shortened by 8 bases and J by 2 bases, with 16 bases between the two germline ends. This CDR3 has 14 amino acids. CDR3 protein: CASQERGSAYEQYF. CDR3 nucleotide sequence: TGTGCCAGCCAAGAACGGGGGAGCGCCTACGAGCAGTACTTC. Based on the CDR3 plus reference TRBV11-2 and TRBJ2-7, the full variable domain is EAGVAQSPRYKIIEKRQSVAFWCNPISGHATLYWYQQILGQGPKLLIQFQNNGVVDDSQLPKDRFSAERLKGVDSTLKIQPAKLEDSAVYLCASQERGSAYEQYFGPGTRLTVT.

The genes are TRBV20-1 and TRBJ1-2, with a weak D call TRBD1 (5 bases). The CDR3 runs to 16 residues. Germline V gene data show CDR1 as DFQATT and CDR2 as SNEGSKA (reference sequence). V was pared by 0 bases and J by 0 bases, with 14 bases between. The CDR3, as DNA: TGCAGTGCTAGAGATGGGGCCCGCGGATCTAACTATGGCTACACCTTC. Translation: CSARDGARGSNYGYTF.

The rearrangement uses TRBV27 and TRBJ2-7; 9 positions match TRBD1. Germline-derived CDR1 and CDR2 are MNHEY and SMNVEV (reference sequence). The CDR3 loop spans 15 amino acids. Unmatched junction bases numbered 10, after V lost 6 bases and J lost 4 bases. In nucleotides, the CDR3 is TGTGCCAGCAGCCCCGGGACAGGGTGGAGGTACGAGCAGTACTTC. The encoded protein is CASSPGTGWRYEQYF.

This clonotype showed up just a few times. The rearrangement joins TRBV4-1 to TRBJ2-5; D assignment may be TRBD1 or TRBD2 (5 bases each). Looked up from germline, CDR1 is MGHRA and CDR2 is YSYEKL. The CDR3 has 14 residues. V was clipped by 3 bases and J by 2 bases, with 10 bases between them. The CDR3 region has the DNA TGCGCCAGCAGCCATAAGGGACGGCAAGAGACCCAGTACTTC. It yields the protein CASSHKGRQETQYF.

This clonotype was detected many times. The rearrangement uses TRBV11-2 and TRBJ2-5; D is unclear. CDR3 length: 14 residues. Trimming removed 1 base from V and 4 bases from J, with 10 bases in between. Germline CDR1 reads SGHAT; CDR2 reads FQNNGV. Here the CDR3 DNA reads TGTGCCAGCAGCTTAGTTTCTGGCGGAGAGACCCAGTACTTC. Amino acids: CASSLVSGGETQYF.

This clonotype was seen a handful of times. The genes are TRBV5-6 and TRBJ1-1; possible D gene TRBD1, 6 bases. The V end lost 2 bases, the J end lost 5 bases, and 22 bases lay between the germline ends. Germline V gene sequence: CDR1 SGHDT, CDR2 YYEEEE. The CDR3 runs 17 residues. The CDR3 coding sequence is TGTGCCAGCAGCTTTTATCTGCGGGGGGCAAGTGGGACTGAAGCTTTCTTT. This encodes CASSFYLRGASGTEAFF.

The J gene is TRBJ2-1, the V gene TRBV6-1; 9 positions match TRBD1. CDR1 and CDR2 from the germline V gene are MNHNS and SASEGT. The CDR3 covers 15 residues. J gave up 7 bases and V 5 bases, and 9 bases lay outside the gene matches. The CDR3 spells CASSKEGTGSNEQFF. The CDR3 DNA is TGTGCCAGCAGTAAAGAGGGGACAGGGTCAAATGAGCAGTTCTTC.

This clonotype has a count of ten or more. The CDR3 DNA sequence: TGTGCCAGCAGTCCTAGTCTTGGACTAGCGGGGGGGTGGGATACGCAGTATTTT. Translation: CASSPSLGLAGGWDTQYF. The chain combines TRBV12-3 or TRBV12-4 with TRBJ2-3, with 15 bases that match TRBD2. The ends lost 5 bases at V and 6 bases at J; junction bases unmatched: 12. The CDR3 sequence is 18 residues long.

This clonotype was detected only a few times. The rearrangement joins TRBV5-1 to TRBJ1-2; 10 bases fit TRBD1. Germline V gene sequence: CDR1 SGHRS, CDR2 YFSETQ. The J segment lost 3 bases and the V segment lost 0 bases, leaving 5 bases of the junction unmatched. The CDR3 extends over 16 amino acids. The CDR3 loop is CASSLALDRGDYGYTF. The CDR3 coding sequence is TGCGCCAGCAGCTTGGCCTTGGACAGGGGGGACTATGGCTACACCTTC.

This clonotype was counted at least ten times. V usage is TRBV7-2 and J usage is TRBJ1-5; D unresolved. CDR3 length equals 15 residues. Germline V gene data show CDR1 as SGHTA and CDR2 as FQGNSA. Trimming left V 6 bases short and J 0 bases short, with 12 bases between. The CDR3 bases are TGTGCCAGCAGTCTCGGACGGATTAGCAATCAGCCCCAGCATTTT. As protein: CASSLGRISNQPQHF.

In this sample, this clonotype turned up a few times. The chain employs TRBV12-5 and TRBJ1-3, with TRBD1 as a possible D gene (6 bases). Germline CDR1 is LGHNT and CDR2 is FRNRAP. This CDR3 is built from 18 residues. V was trimmed by 2 bases and J by 0 bases, leaving 17 bases between them. The CDR3 DNA sequence: TGTGCTAGTGGTTTGATCACGATTCCAGGGGTCTCTGGAAACACCATATATTTT. Protein sequence: CASGLITIPGVSGNTIYF.

This clonotype was seen many times. The V call is TRBV6-6, the J call TRBJ2-3; 7 nucleotides agree with TRBD2. Looked up from germline, CDR1 is MNHNY and CDR2 is SVGAGI (reference sequence). The CDR3 is 17 residues long. The ends lost 0 bases at V and 3 bases at J; junction bases unmatched: 9. CDR3 amino acids: CASSYSITGGTTDTQYF. The CDR3 nucleotides read TGTGCCAGCAGTTACTCAATTACGGGGGGTACAACAGATACGCAGTATTTT.

As concerns this clonotype: This may come from a read error, since a much larger clone is one base off. The gene calls are TRBV29-1 and TRBJ2-7; no firm D call. Trimming removed 1 base at V and 4 bases at J, with 5 bases between. The CDR3 is 11 residues long. Germline V gene data show CDR1 as SQVTM and CDR2 as ANQGSEA. The CDR3 DNA sequence: TGCAGCGTTGAAGGACGGTACGAGCAGTACTTC. Translating gives CSVEGRYEQYF.

This clonotype was counted a few times. The J gene is TRBJ1-4, the V gene TRBV11-2; 10 bases are shared with TRBD1. The CDR3 runs 16 residues. Losses at the gene ends were 5 bases for V and 5 bases for J; bases not matched to a gene: 8. The germline CDR1 and CDR2 sequences are SGHAT and FQNNGV. The CDR3 DNA reads TGTGCCAGCAGCCAACACAGGGACAGGGGAAATGAAAAACTGTTTTTT. This sequence encodes CASSQHRDRGNEKLFF.

This clonotype was counted ten times or more. The chain uses TRBV5-6 and TRBJ1-2, with TRBD1 as a possible D gene (5 bases). The CDR3 spans 15 residues. Trimming removed 1 base from V and 4 bases from J, with 14 bases in between. CDR1 is SGHDT and CDR2 is YYEEEE in the germline V gene. CDR3 nucleotides: TGTGCCAGCAGCTTGCAGGGAATAGCGGGCTATGGCTACACCTTC. Translating it yields CASSLQGIAGYGYTF.

This clonotype was counted many times. The chain combines TRBV11-3 with TRBJ2-1; TRBD1 matches 11 bases. This CDR3 region has 14 residues. Germline CDR1 and CDR2: SGHNT and YENEEA. Losses at the gene ends were 3 bases for V and 6 bases for J; bases not matched to a gene: 1. The CDR3 bases are TGTGCCAGCAGCTTTGGACAGGGGGCCAATGAGCAGTTCTTC. It codes for CASSFGQGANEQFF.

This clonotype was found once. The V and J genes are TRBV5-5 and TRBJ1-5; D is ambiguous. The germline V and J ends were trimmed by 0 bases and 4 bases, with 11 bases remaining between them. CDR1 and CDR2 from the germline V gene are SGHKS and YYEKEE (reference sequence). The CDR3 sequence is 15 residues long. The CDR3 reads CASSLGVSENQPQHF. The CDR3 DNA sequence: TGTGCCAGCAGCTTGGGGGTTTCGGAAAATCAGCCCCAGCATTTT.

The CDR3 DNA reads as TGTGCCAGCAGCCTTTGGGGCAGCGGAGACACCGGGGAGCTGTTTTTT. It specifies CASSLWGSGDTGELFF. The rearrangement links TRBV9 to TRBJ2-2; D may match TRBD1 or TRBD2 (5 bases each). Germline CDR1 SGDLS, CDR2 YYNGEE. V lost 4 bases and J lost 3, with 16 bases in between. This CDR3 contains 16 residues.

This clonotype has a handful of counts. In DNA form, the CDR3 reads TGTGCCAGCAACTTTCGTAAGGGTGAGCAGTTCTTC. Its translation is CASNFRKGEQFF. V gene TRBV7-9 combines with J gene TRBJ2-1; D unresolved. Germline V CDR1 and CDR2: SEHNR, FQNEAQ (reference sequence). V lost 7 bases, J lost 9 bases, and 13 bases lay in between. The CDR3 has 12 residues.

This clonotype was counted ten times or more. This chain connects TRBV11-2 to TRBJ2-7; TRBD1 or TRBD2 may be the D gene (6 bases each). The CDR3 covers 14 residues. V was clipped by 7 bases and J by 2 bases, with 15 bases between them. Looked up from germline, CDR1 is SGHAT and CDR2 is FQNNGV. The CDR3 nucleotides are TGTGCCAGCATCAGAAACGGGGGCCCCTACGAGCAGTACTTC. Translating gives CASIRNGGPYEQYF.

The chain uses TRBV20-1 and TRBJ2-7; D remains unclear. With 0 bases removed from V and 0 bases from J, the gap between germline ends came to 12 bases. The germline V gene has CDR1 DFQATT and CDR2 SNEGSKA (reference sequence). The CDR3 loop spans 15 amino acids. CDR3 sequence (DNA): TGCAGTGCTAGAGAGGGCATAGGCAGCTCCTACGAGCAGTACTTC. This translates into CSAREGIGSSYEQYF.